Following are 21 T cell receptor beta chains from one sample sequenced in a study of post-analysis software for immune sequencing data. Study results and limitations: Controls showed lower frequencies than patients for a handful of TRBV segments, and TRBV5-6, TRBV5-1 and TRBV20-1 were among these.

Their target antigens are unknown. TCR beta cDNA libraries included unique molecular identifiers. TCRdb re-derived calls from the PCR reads in MiXCR, one entry per CDR3 protein. The table records fewer than 850,000 distinct CDR3 sequences, 30% of them present only once. Specimen: blood. Source of these receptors: a girl aged 10 to 17 with multiple sclerosis.

The CDR3 sequence: CASSFYGGRNEQFF. CDR3 DNA: TGTGCCAGCAGCTTCTACGGGGGACGGAATGAGCAGTTCTTC. This chain uses TRBV7-9 with TRBJ2-1; possible D gene TRBD2, 6 bases. There are 14 residues in the CDR3. V shed 3 bases and J shed 7 bases, with 13 bases lying between them. Germline CDR1 is SEHNR and CDR2 is FQNEAQ (reference sequence).

This clonotype was found many times. The CDR3 is CASSLGSEQFF. As DNA, the CDR3 is TGTGCCAGCAGTCTGGGCAGTGAGCAGTTCTTC. This chain links TRBV6-2 or TRBV6-3 with TRBJ2-1, with no clear D. This CDR3 is 11 amino acids long. Germline CDR1 is MNHEY and CDR2 is SVGEGT. Trimming removed 5 bases from V and 9 bases from J, with 8 bases in between.

The CDR3 nucleotides read TGCGCCAGCAGCCAAGGTTACAGCGGGGGCGACGAGCAGTACGTC. Its translation: CASSQGYSGGDEQYV. The chain uses TRBV4-3 and TRBJ2-7; 8 bases match TRBD2. This CDR3 is built from 15 residues. V dropped 1 base and J dropped 5; count of bases not matched to a gene: 7. Germline CDR1 LGHNA, CDR2 YSLEER.

A word on this clonotype: The germline gene is not matched at one end of the junction; a read error may be the cause. The chain employs TRBV27 and TRBJ2-5, with 10 bases fitting TRBD1. The DNA matches TRBJ2-7 better at its end, which makes the J call doubtful. In germline, CDR1 is MNHEY, CDR2 SMNVEV (reference sequence). CDR3 length: 15 amino acids. The CDR3 spells CTSSPGQGTRYEQYF. The CDR3 DNA reads TGTACCAGCAGTCCGGGACAGGGGACGAGGTACGAGCAGTACTTC.

The chain combines TRBV12-3 or TRBV12-4 with TRBJ2-1, with D unresolved. This CDR3 spans 18 amino acids. V lost 3 bases and J 7 bases, leaving 25 bases between the germline ends. Here the CDR3 DNA reads TGTGCCAGCAGTTTTAACCGAGCCCAGACGCACTTGGTTAATGAGCAGTTCTTC. Encoded protein: CASSFNRAQTHLVNEQFF.

The rearrangement links TRBV18 to TRBJ2-7; tentatively, D is TRBD1 (6 bases). The germline V gene has CDR1 KGHSH and CDR2 LQKENI. Trimming took 4 bases from V and 4 from J, leaving 17 bases between them. The CDR3 spans 15 residues. The DNA of the CDR3 is TGTGCCAGCTCACGGGCCACACGAGGGGGTTACGAGCAGTACTTC. Its translation is CASSRATRGGYEQYF.

This clonotype was counted only a few times. The CDR3 nucleotides read TGTGCCACCAGCATTTCTAGGGGAGGCCAAAAGAGTGGCTACACCTTC. This encodes CATSISRGGQKSGYTF. V and J are TRBV15 and TRBJ1-2, with D tentatively TRBD1 (5 bases). CDR3 length: 16 amino acids. Germline assignment: CDR1 LNHNV and CDR2 YYDKDF (reference sequence). V was pared by 4 bases and J by 7 bases, with 22 bases between.

In this sample, this clonotype turned up a few times. The chain couples TRBV20-1 to TRBJ2-1; D may be TRBD1 or TRBD2 (5 bases each). The V and J ends lost 5 bases and 7 bases respectively, with 12 bases between them. The germline gives CDR1 DFQATT, CDR2 SNEGSKA (reference sequence). This CDR3 contains 12 residues. CDR3 nucleotides: TGCAGTGCTCCGTCGGGACGAAATGAGCAGTTCTTC. Translated: CSAPSGRNEQFF.

At least ten counts were recorded for this clonotype. This sequence joins TRBV11-2 and TRBJ2-3; 7 bases are shared with TRBD1. Germline V gene data show CDR1 as SGHAT and CDR2 as FQNNGV. The J segment lost 2 bases and the V segment lost 5 bases, leaving 19 bases of the junction unmatched. The CDR3 sequence is 19 residues long. In DNA form, the CDR3 reads TGTGCCAGCAGCGCGAAGGCCCTTACAGGGGTTGGCCCCACAGATACGCAGTATTTT. Protein: CASSAKALTGVGPTDTQYF.

J is TRBJ2-3 and V is TRBV10-3; the match to TRBD2 covers 9 bases. Losses at the gene ends were 6 bases for V and 2 bases for J; bases not matched to a gene: 6. This CDR3 region has 15 residues. Germline CDR1 reads ENHRY; CDR2 reads SYGVKD. CDR3 loop: CAISWTSAATDTQYF. CDR3 sequence (DNA): TGTGCCATCAGCTGGACTAGCGCAGCCACAGATACGCAGTATTTT.

The chain links TRBV29-1 to TRBJ2-3; no definite D call. The CDR3 has 13 amino acids. Germline CDR1 and CDR2: SQVTM and ANQGSEA. V was pared by 6 bases and J by 2 bases, with 12 bases between. CDR3 DNA: TGCAGCGTCCGAAAGGAAATCACAGATACGCAGTATTTT. Amino acid sequence: CSVRKEITDTQYF.

This chain uses TRBV7-9 with TRBJ2-7, with 8 bases matching TRBD1. J was trimmed by 3 bases and V by 5 bases; bases with no gene match: 6. Germline values: CDR1 SEHNR, CDR2 FQNEAQ (reference sequence). CDR3 length: 14 residues. In nucleotides, the CDR3 is TGTGCCAGCAGCCCAGAGACAGGGGTCTACGAGCAGTACTTC. Translated, it gives CASSPETGVYEQYF.

This chain uses TRBV10-3 with TRBJ2-7; D perhaps matches TRBD2 (5 bases). CDR3 size: 14 residues. CDR1 is ENHRY and CDR2 is SYGVKD in the germline V gene. Deletions cut 8 bases from V and 3 bases from J, with 17 bases between. DNA for the CDR3: TGTGCCATCTCAATTCCGGGGAATTGCTACGAGCAGTACTTC. Translating gives CAISIPGNCYEQYF.

The rearrangement links TRBV2 to TRBJ1-1; TRBD1 might be the D (6 bases). This CDR3 is 13 amino acids long. Per germline, CDR1 SNHLY and CDR2 FYNNEI. Trimming took off 3 bases at V and 11 bases at J, with 16 bases between the two ends. The CDR3 loop reads CASSDGDMVEAFF. DNA for the CDR3: TGTGCCAGCAGTGATGGGGACATGGTGGAGGCTTTCTTT.

The chain combines TRBV7-3 with TRBJ2-1, with D maybe TRBD1 (5 bases). This CDR3 is 16 amino acids long. Germline V gene lookup returns CDR1 SGHTA and CDR2 FQGTGA. With 5 bases removed from V and 4 bases from J, the gap between germline ends came to 18 bases. The CDR3 loop is CASSPRTFGGYNEQFF. The CDR3 nucleotides are TGTGCCAGCAGCCCCCGGACATTCGGTGGTTACAATGAGCAGTTCTTC.

The chain recombines TRBV12-3 or TRBV12-4 with TRBJ2-3; no clear D gene. The CDR3 covers 14 residues. Trimming left V 2 bases short and J 4 bases short, with 10 bases between. CDR3 sequence reads: CASSLLSRPDTQYF. For the CDR3, the DNA is TGTGCCAGCAGTTTACTCTCAAGGCCAGATACGCAGTATTTT.

This clonotype was seen only a few times. The gene calls are TRBV5-6 and TRBJ2-7, with no clear D. V dropped 0 bases and J dropped 0 bases, with 10 bases sitting between them. The CDR3 is 15 amino acids. CDR1 and CDR2 from the germline V gene are SGHDT and YYEEEE. The CDR3 DNA reads TGTGCCAGCAGCTTGGTTCTAACCCTCTCCTACGAGCAGTACTTC. Amino acids: CASSLVLTLSYEQYF.

The chain joins TRBV28 to TRBJ2-5; D gene ambiguous. The germline V gene encodes CDR1 MDHEN and CDR2 SYDVKM. The CDR3 loop spans 14 amino acids. The germline V and J ends were trimmed by 2 bases and 1 base, with 8 bases remaining between them. For the CDR3, the DNA is TGTGCCAGCAGTTTACTGGATTTCCAAGAGACCCAGTACTTC. Protein sequence: CASSLLDFQETQYF.

In its sample, this clonotype was seen a few times. This rearrangement joins TRBV28 to TRBJ2-1; D may be TRBD2 (5 bases). This CDR3 comprises 11 residues. The germline CDR1 and CDR2 sequences are MDHEN and SYDVKM. The ends were cut back, 7 bases at V and 9 bases at J, with 10 bases in the middle. This CDR3 is CASMRDGEQFF. The CDR3, as DNA: TGTGCCAGCATGAGGGATGGTGAGCAGTTCTTC.

J is TRBJ1-2 and V is TRBV7-8; the D gene is possibly TRBD1 (5 bases). Trimming pared 5 bases from V and 5 bases from J, leaving 12 bases between. From germline, CDR1 is SGHVS and CDR2 FQNEAQ. This CDR3 region has 13 residues. For the CDR3, the DNA is TGTGCCAGCAGCATTCCGGGACTATATGGCTACACCTTC. Encoded protein: CASSIPGLYGYTF. Combining the CDR3 with reference TRBV7-8 and TRBJ1-2 gives the whole variable domain GAGVSQSPRYKVAKRGQDVALRCDPISGHVSLFWYQQALGQGPEFLTYFQNEAQLDKSGLPSDRFFAERPEGSVSTLKIQRTQQEDSAVYLCASSIPGLYGYTFGSGTRLTVV.

The V call is TRBV20-1, the J call TRBJ2-3; 9 nucleotides align to TRBD2. The CDR3 has 13 amino acids. Germline V gene sequence: CDR1 DFQATT, CDR2 SNEGSKA (reference sequence). The junction had 5 bases not matched to a gene; V was cut back by 7 bases and J by 3 bases. The CDR3: CSGAGGRTDTQYF. Here the CDR3 DNA reads TGCAGTGGGGCGGGAGGGAGGACAGATACGCAGTATTTT.